The TCR beta chain under discussion was sequenced for a study of neurological immune-mediated disorders. V was trimmed by 6 bases and J by 4 bases, leaving 8 bases between them. CDR3 length equals 12 residues. This clonotype was seen at least ten times. Time point in this sample: technical triplicate 1. TCRdb passed the 5' RACE reads through MiXCR, listing each CDR3 protein once. The table shows roughly 38,000 distinct CDR3 sequences, with around 10% occurring only once. The sequenced material came from PBMCs. This receptor was taken from a man aged 60 to 75 with HTLV-1-associated myelopathy (HAM/TSP). The chain employs TRBV12-3 or TRBV12-4 and TRBJ2-3; TRBD2 is a possible D gene (5 bases). The CDR3: CASSPGADTQYF. The CDR3, as DNA: TGTGCCAGCAGCCCCGGGGCAGATACGCAGTATTTT.